Sequencing of this T cell receptor (beta chain) was carried out in a study of T cell repertoires in cytomegalovirus infection. Study context: Evidence of both CMV infection and a matching HLA type came from public TCR beta signatures.

Germline CDR1 SGHAT, CDR2 FQNNGV. Trimming took 0 bases from V and 4 from J, leaving 9 bases between them. The CDR3 length is 14 residues. The sample holds a few counts of this clonotype. Its antigen is not known. Study-level results: The ex vivo response was dominated by HLA-C-restricted CMV-specific TCR beta clonotypes.

TCRdb independently ran MiXCR on the reads; one entry per CDR3 protein. This table has 650,000 to 900,000 distinct CDR3 sequences, about 31% appearing once. This sample comprised cultured CD8+ T cells from PBMCs, obtained from culture after CMV antigen stimulation. This clonotype was sampled from a human donor in good health (CMV status not recorded). Some clones in this sample may be carry-over from other donors' samples. This chain uses TRBV11-2 with TRBJ1-1; D is ambiguous. The CDR3 bases are TGTGCCAGCAGCTTAGAAGGGTTCGGCACTGAAGCTTTCTTT. Translating gives CASSLEGFGTEAFF.